Below, 32 T cell receptor beta chains from the same sample are listed, as sequenced in a study of response to subunit inactivated influenza vaccine. TCRdb ran MiXCR on the RT-PCR reads and lists one entry per CDR3 protein. The sample includes roughly 570,000 distinct CDR3 sequences, 10% to 15% of them seen just once. The starting material was PBMCs from blood, obtained about 40 days after vaccination. The source is a man aged 45-60 years who received an inactivated influenza vaccine.

This clonotype was recorded many times. CDR3 sequence: CAISEGQASTDTQYF. The CDR3 DNA sequence: TGTGCCATCAGCGAGGGACAGGCTAGCACAGATACGCAGTATTTT. J is TRBJ2-3 and V is TRBV10-3; 8 nucleotides match TRBD1. This CDR3 has 15 residues. J was trimmed by 0 bases and V by 6 bases; bases with no gene match: 5. Germline V CDR1 and CDR2: ENHRY, SYGVKD.

This clonotype has only one observation. V usage is TRBV5-6 and J usage is TRBJ1-2; TRBD1 aligns across 8 bases. The CDR3 sequence is 13 residues long. J was trimmed by 7 bases and V by 4 bases; bases with no gene match: 6. The germline CDR1 and CDR2 sequences are SGHDT and YYEEEE. The CDR3 loop reads CASSRQGPFGYTF. CDR3 in DNA: TGTGCCAGCAGCCGACAGGGGCCTTTTGGCTACACCTTC.

This clonotype was seen ten or more times. This chain links TRBV4-3 with TRBJ2-3; 9 bases agree with TRBD2. CDR3 length: 16 residues. Germline V gene lookup returns CDR1 LGHNA and CDR2 YSLEER. V lost 3 bases, J lost 2 bases, and 6 bases stayed unmatched. The CDR3 protein is CASSQGPSGNTDTQYF. The CDR3 coding sequence is TGCGCCAGCAGCCAGGGTCCTAGCGGGAACACAGATACGCAGTATTTT.

This clonotype was observed many times. J is TRBJ2-1 and V is TRBV12-3 or TRBV12-4; possibly TRBD1 or TRBD2 for D (5 bases each). Between the trimmed V and J ends, which lost 5 bases and 8 bases, there was a span of 16 bases. The CDR3 is made up of 14 amino acids. The CDR3 loop reads CASSPLGTFDEQFF. The CDR3 nucleotides are TGTGCCAGCAGTCCACTCGGGACCTTCGATGAGCAGTTCTTC.

This clonotype was observed a few times. The J gene is TRBJ2-7, the V gene TRBV12-3 or TRBV12-4; D might be TRBD1 or TRBD2, each matching 5 bases. This CDR3 region has 14 residues. V lost 4 bases and J lost 4, with 14 bases in between. As DNA, the CDR3 is TGTGCCAGCAGTTCCTACGGGGCCTTTTACGAGCAGTACTTC. Its protein is CASSSYGAFYEQYF.

A single count supports this clonotype. A much larger clone is a single base away; this may be a read error. This chain links TRBV6-9 with TRBJ2-2; D uncertain. In germline, CDR1 is MNHGY, CDR2 SVAAGI. The V and J ends lost 10 bases and 5 bases respectively, with 5 bases between them. The CDR3 is 10 residues long. In nucleotides, the CDR3 is TGTGCCAACGGAACCGGGGAGCTGTTTTTT. Translation gives CANGTGELFF.

This clonotype showed up many times. The chain employs TRBV20-1 and TRBJ2-3; weak D call: TRBD2 (5 bases). The CDR3 has 15 residues. Germline assignment: CDR1 DFQATT and CDR2 SNEGSKA (reference sequence). The V end was cut by 6 bases, the J end by 0 bases, with 16 bases between. CDR3 sequence: CSANPSGTSTDTQYF. CDR3 DNA: TGCAGTGCCAACCCCAGCGGAACTAGCACAGATACGCAGTATTTT.

A word on this clonotype: The CDR3 ends on some other residue instead of the conserved phenylalanine or tryptophan, so this is likely a read error. This sequence joins TRBV10-3 and TRBJ2-5; D remains unclear. Trimming stripped 3 bases from V and 4 bases from J, with 3 bases between. This CDR3 is built from 11 residues. In germline, CDR1 is ENHRY, CDR2 SYGVKD. The CDR3 loop is CAISDLETQYY. In DNA, the CDR3 is TGTGCCATCAGTGATCTAGAGACCCAGTACTAC.

V is TRBV7-9 and J is TRBJ2-1; the match to TRBD2 covers 13 bases. The CDR3 totals 15 residues. Per germline, CDR1 SEHNR and CDR2 FQNEAQ (reference sequence). V trimming: 0 bases; J trimming: 8 bases; junction bases outside the gene matches: 1. The CDR3 DNA sequence: TGTGCCAGCAGCTTAGCGGGACTAGCGGGATATGAGCAGTTCTTC. As protein: CASSLAGLAGYEQFF.

This clonotype was detected only a few times. The genes are TRBV5-1 and TRBJ2-2, with TRBD2 identical over 12 bases. The germline V gene has CDR1 SGHRS and CDR2 YFSETQ. The CDR3 extends over 17 amino acids. J lost 7 bases, V lost 4 bases, and 11 bases had no gene match. CDR3: CASSVTSGGTSGGELFF. CDR3 DNA sequence: TGCGCCAGCAGCGTCACTAGCGGGGGGACCTCCGGCGGGGAGCTGTTTTTT.

This clonotype came up a few times. The chain combines TRBV12-3 or TRBV12-4 with TRBJ1-1; no firm D call. Trimming removed 7 bases from V and 7 bases from J, with 16 bases in between. CDR3 size: 13 residues. CDR3 sequence (DNA): TGTGCCAGCACCCGGTCACCTGGGATTGAAGCTTTCTTT. Residues: CASTRSPGIEAFF.

This clonotype was counted a few times. This chain uses TRBV5-6 with TRBJ2-3, with 9 bases aligning to TRBD2. CDR1 SGHDT and CDR2 YYEEEE come from the germline V gene. V shed 0 bases and J 6 bases; nucleotides not matched to a gene: 5. The CDR3 runs to 15 residues. The CDR3 DNA reads TGTGCCAGCAGCTTGGCACTTGGACTAGCGGATACGCAGTATTTT. This gives the protein CASSLALGLADTQYF.

The chain uses TRBV7-3 and TRBJ2-2; 8 bases align to TRBD1. Losses at the gene ends were 0 bases for V and 3 bases for J; bases not matched to a gene: 6. Germline CDR1 and CDR2: SGHTA and FQGTGA. The CDR3 consists of 17 residues. CDR3 in amino acids: CASSLTGGTGYTGELFF. The CDR3 DNA reads TGTGCCAGCAGCTTAACTGGCGGGACAGGTTACACCGGGGAGCTGTTTTTT.

This rearrangement joins TRBV28 to TRBJ1-2; D is ambiguous. Germline V lookup: CDR1 MDHEN, CDR2 SYDVKM. The V end lost 2 bases, the J end lost 2 bases, and 12 bases lay between the germline ends. This CDR3 is built from 15 residues. Here the CDR3 DNA reads TGTGCCAGCAGTTTAGGAGGGCGAGTCAACTATGGCTACACCTTC. Its translation is CASSLGGRVNYGYTF.

The rearrangement joins TRBV18 to TRBJ1-1; possible D gene TRBD1, 5 bases. Per germline, CDR1 KGHSH and CDR2 LQKENI. The CDR3 runs 14 residues. V dropped 2 bases and J dropped 5 bases, with 12 bases sitting between them. The CDR3 is CASSPSGRGTEAFF. Here the CDR3 DNA reads TGTGCCAGCTCACCATCTGGAAGGGGTACTGAAGCTTTCTTT.

Ten or more counts support this clonotype. This chain connects TRBV9 to TRBJ2-5, with 7 bases that match TRBD2. The CDR3 contains 14 residues. V shed 0 bases and J 4 bases; nucleotides not matched to a gene: 3. The V gene's germline CDR1 is SGDLS and CDR2 YYNGEE. CDR3 sequence reads: CASSVAGGLETQYF. CDR3 nucleotides: TGTGCCAGCAGCGTAGCGGGGGGTCTAGAGACCCAGTACTTC.

The chain carries TRBV7-9 and TRBJ1-4; 8 positions match TRBD1. Trimming took 5 bases from V and 5 from J; bases not matched to a gene: 7. CDR3 length: 15 amino acids. Germline CDR1 SEHNR, CDR2 FQNEAQ (reference sequence). CDR3 residues: CASSPGDRRNEKLFF. The CDR3 coding sequence is TGTGCCAGCAGCCCGGGGGACAGGCGGAATGAAAAACTGTTTTTT.

This clonotype was counted between two and nine times. V usage is TRBV12-3 or TRBV12-4 and J usage is TRBJ2-3, with D possibly matching TRBD1 (6 bases). Trimming cost V 6 bases and J 2 bases, with 9 bases left between them. This CDR3 has 13 residues. Here the CDR3 DNA reads TGTGCCAGCAGCGCAGGGGACACAGATACGCAGTATTTT. This codes for CASSAGDTDTQYF.

This clonotype occurred a few times. The CDR3 loop reads CATSDLGQGNQPQHF. The CDR3, as DNA: TGTGCCACCAGTGATTTGGGGCAGGGCAATCAGCCCCAGCATTTT. This chain connects TRBV24-1 to TRBJ1-5; D not certain. Germline CDR1 is KGHDR and CDR2 is SFDVKD. There are 15 residues in the CDR3. With 0 bases removed from V and 2 bases from J, the gap between germline ends came to 7 bases.

The chain is built from TRBV4-2 and TRBJ2-5; 7 bases map to TRBD2. V gave up 1 base and J gave up 3 bases; unmatched junction bases: 11. In germline, CDR1 is LGHNA, CDR2 YNFKEQ. This CDR3 has 17 amino acids. CDR3 bases: TGTGCCAGCAGCCAAGTGTCCCGCCGCGGGGGAGAAGAGACCCAGTACTTC. It translates to CASSQVSRRGGEETQYF.

The chain combines TRBV6-5 with TRBJ1-1; D gene unclear. This CDR3 is built from 10 residues. The germline CDR1 and CDR2 sequences are MNHEY and SVGAGI. The V end was cut by 8 bases, the J end by 1 base, with 2 bases between. DNA of the CDR3: TGTGCCAGCGGGAACACTGAAGCTTTCTTT. Translating gives CASGNTEAFF.

This CDR3 is CASSLSTGNYYEQYF. The CDR3 DNA is TGTGCCAGCAGTTTAAGTACAGGGAACTACTACGAGCAGTACTTC. V usage is TRBV28 and J usage is TRBJ2-7, with D perhaps TRBD1 (6 bases). Trimming cost V 2 bases and J 3 bases, with 14 bases left between them. CDR3 length: 15 amino acids. Germline CDR1 and CDR2: MDHEN and SYDVKM. Full variable domain (missing parts from reference TRBV28 and TRBJ2-7): DVKVTQSSRYLVKRTGEKVFLECVQDMDHENMFWYRQDPGLGLRLIYFSYDVKMKEKGDIPEGYSVSREKKERFSLILESASTNQTSMYLCASSLSTGNYYEQYFGPGTRLTVT.

The rearrangement uses TRBV7-9 and TRBJ2-1, with a tentative D call TRBD1 (5 bases). The germline V gene encodes CDR1 SEHNR and CDR2 FQNEAQ (reference sequence). Trimming left V 4 bases short and J 11 bases short, with 24 bases between. The CDR3 is 16 amino acids. DNA of the CDR3: TGTGCCAGCAGCTCTACAGACAGATGGAATTTCTATCAGCAGTTCTTC. Translating gives CASSSTDRWNFYQQFF.

Only a few counts were recorded for this clonotype. This chain connects TRBV20-1 to TRBJ1-6, with 11 bases aligning to TRBD1. There are 16 residues in the CDR3. The V and J ends lost 6 bases and 4 bases, in that order; junction bases with no gene match: 8. Looked up from germline, CDR1 is DFQATT and CDR2 is SNEGSKA (reference sequence). CDR3 loop: CSAPPGQGVYNSPLHF. Here the CDR3 DNA reads TGCAGTGCGCCACCGGGACAGGGGGTGTATAATTCACCCCTCCACTTT.

In this sample, this clonotype turned up many times. The chain combines TRBV12-3 or TRBV12-4 with TRBJ2-1; D not resolved. The CDR3 is 13 amino acids. Trimming cost V 7 bases and J 4 bases, with 11 bases left between them. CDR3 amino acids: CASTMGRYNEQFF. DNA of the CDR3: TGTGCCAGCACCATGGGCCGGTACAATGAGCAGTTCTTC.

V and J are TRBV20-1 and TRBJ2-6; D is possibly TRBD1 (6 bases). Per the germline V gene, CDR1 is DFQATT and CDR2 is SNEGSKA (reference sequence). The V end was cut by 6 bases, the J end by 0 bases, with 18 bases between. CDR3 length: 17 residues. CDR3 nucleotides: TGCAGTGCAAGGCTGGACAGAGCTCTCTCTGGGGCCAACGTCCTGACTTTC. Its protein product is CSARLDRALSGANVLTF.

At least ten counts were recorded for this clonotype. The rearrangement links TRBV3-1 to TRBJ2-1; D is uncertain. Trimming left V 2 bases short and J 3 bases short, with 11 bases between. The CDR3 is made up of 15 amino acids. Germline values: CDR1 LGHDT, CDR2 YNNKEL (reference sequence). The CDR3 coding sequence is TGTGCCAGCAGCCAAACGTTGTCAGGCTACAATGAGCAGTTCTTC. This encodes CASSQTLSGYNEQFF.

The chain uses TRBV28 and TRBJ2-5; D ambiguous. The CDR3 is 14 residues long. Germline values: CDR1 MDHEN, CDR2 SYDVKM. Trimming cost V 4 bases and J 2 bases, with 11 bases left between them. CDR3 DNA: TGTGCCAGCAGTTCGGACGGAGAGCAAGAGACCCAGTACTTC. It encodes CASSSDGEQETQYF. Full variable domain (missing parts from reference TRBV28 and TRBJ2-5): DVKVTQSSRYLVKRTGEKVFLECVQDMDHENMFWYRQDPGLGLRLIYFSYDVKMKEKGDIPEGYSVSREKKERFSLILESASTNQTSMYLCASSSDGEQETQYFGPGTRLLVL.

The chain is built from TRBV5-1 and TRBJ1-2; D is perhaps TRBD1 (5 bases). Deletions cut 4 bases from V and 5 bases from J, with 15 bases between. CDR3 length equals 14 residues. Germline V lookup: CDR1 SGHRS, CDR2 YFSETQ. The CDR3 DNA follows: TGCGCCAGCAGCCCCGGGGGGTTTCCTTATGGCTACACCTTC. It specifies CASSPGGFPYGYTF.

This clonotype was seen a handful of times. The chain employs TRBV20-1 and TRBJ2-3; tentative D call: TRBD2 (5 bases). Trimming stripped 3 bases from V and 0 bases from J, with 16 bases between. The CDR3 totals 16 residues. Germline CDR1 DFQATT, CDR2 SNEGSKA (reference sequence). The CDR3 sequence: CSARAPYERSTDTQYF. The CDR3 DNA is TGCAGTGCTAGGGCCCCCTATGAGCGGAGCACAGATACGCAGTATTTT.

This chain connects TRBV18 to TRBJ1-1; D may be TRBD1 (6 bases). The CDR3 spans 13 residues. Germline CDR1 KGHSH, CDR2 LQKENI. V was clipped by 3 bases and J by 3 bases, with 8 bases between them. The CDR3 reads CASSPGGHTEAFF. CDR3 coding DNA: TGTGCCAGCTCACCGGGGGGGCACACTGAAGCTTTCTTT. Looking up the rest from reference TRBV18 and TRBJ1-1 gives the full variable domain: NAGVMQNPRHLVRRRGQEARLRCSPMKGHSHVYWYRQLPEEGLKFMVYLQKENIIDESGMPKERFSAEFPKEGPSILRIQQVVRGDSAAYFCASSPGGHTEAFFGQGTRLTVV.

This sequence joins TRBV12-3 or TRBV12-4 and TRBJ2-6; 9 bases match TRBD1. CDR3 length: 16 amino acids. Trimming cost V 5 bases and J 2 bases; bases outside gene matches: 4. The CDR3 loop reads CASSRTGGPGANVLTF. As DNA, the CDR3 is TGTGCCAGCAGTCGTACAGGGGGCCCTGGGGCCAACGTCCTGACTTTC.